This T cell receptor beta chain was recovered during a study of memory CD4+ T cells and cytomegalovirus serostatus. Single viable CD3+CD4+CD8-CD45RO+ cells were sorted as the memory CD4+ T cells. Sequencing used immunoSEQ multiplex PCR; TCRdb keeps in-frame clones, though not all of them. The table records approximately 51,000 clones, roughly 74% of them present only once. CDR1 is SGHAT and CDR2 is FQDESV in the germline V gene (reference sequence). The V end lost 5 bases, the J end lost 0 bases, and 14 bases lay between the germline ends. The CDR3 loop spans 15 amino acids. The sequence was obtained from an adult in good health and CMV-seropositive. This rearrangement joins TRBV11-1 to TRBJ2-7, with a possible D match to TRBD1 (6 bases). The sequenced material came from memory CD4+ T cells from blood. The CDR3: CASSQGQPDSYEQYF. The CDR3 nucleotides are TGTGCCAGCAGCCAAGGACAGCCCGACTCCTACGAGCAGTACTTC.